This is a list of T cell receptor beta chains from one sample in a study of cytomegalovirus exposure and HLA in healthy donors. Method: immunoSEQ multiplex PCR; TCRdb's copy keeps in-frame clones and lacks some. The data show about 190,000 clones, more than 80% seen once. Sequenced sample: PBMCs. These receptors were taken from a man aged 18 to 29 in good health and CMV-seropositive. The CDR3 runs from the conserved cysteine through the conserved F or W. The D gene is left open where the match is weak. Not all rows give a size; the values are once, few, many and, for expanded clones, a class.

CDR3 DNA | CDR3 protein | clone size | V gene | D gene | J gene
TGCGCCAGCAGCCAAGAGAACGAGGGTCAGCCCCAGCATTTT | CASSQENEGQPQHF | . | TRBV4-3 | . | TRBJ1-5
TGTGCCAGTAGTCCCTACAGGGGTAGGAACACTGAAGCTTTCTTT | CASSPYRGRNTEAFF | . | TRBV19 | TRBD1 | TRBJ1-1
TGTGCCAGCAGTTCGACAGGGAGCATCGGCTACACCTTC | CASSSTGSIGYTF | once | TRBV6-6 | TRBD1 | TRBJ1-2
TGTGCCAGCAGCTTTGGGGGAGGCTCCTACGAGCAGTACTTC | CASSFGGGSYEQYF | . | TRBV5-4 | . | TRBJ2-7
TGTGCCAGCAGCGCACTAGCGGGCCGTTACAATGAGCAGTTCTTC | CASSALAGRYNEQFF | . | TRBV9 | TRBD2 | TRBJ2-1
TGTGCCAGCAGCTTAGGTCAGCGCTACGAGCAGTACTTC | CASSLGQRYEQYF | . | TRBV7-2 | . | TRBJ2-7
TGCGCCAGCAGCCAGGACAGCTATGGCTACACCTTC | CASSQDSYGYTF | . | TRBV5-1 | . | TRBJ1-2
TGTGCCAGCCGATACCACAGGAATGGCTACACCTTC | CASRYHRNGYTF | once | TRBV6-5 | . | TRBJ1-2
TGTGCCCGCCAGGGGACTAGCGGGAGGAGCACAGATACGCAGTATTTT | CARQGTSGRSTDTQYF | . | TRBV30 | TRBD2 | TRBJ2-3
TGCAGCGTTGTCATCCTCGGGGGGACTGAAGCTTTCTTT | CSVVILGGTEAFF | . | TRBV29-1 | . | TRBJ1-1
TGCGCCAGCAGCTTGACGGAGTTGAACACCGGGGAGCTGTTTTTT | CASSLTELNTGELFF | . | TRBV5-1 | . | TRBJ2-2
TGTGCCAGCAGCTTGGCTAGCGGGAGCTCCTACGAGCAGTACTTC | CASSLASGSSYEQYF | . | TRBV5-6 | TRBD2 | TRBJ2-7
TGTGCCAGCGGGGAGGGCGGCAATCAGCCCCAGCATTTT | CASGEGGNQPQHF | . | TRBV28 | . | TRBJ1-5
TGTGCCAGTACCGGACAGGTCGCCTATGGCTACACCTTC | CASTGQVAYGYTF | . | TRBV28 | TRBD1 | TRBJ1-2
TGTGCCAGCACCCGAACAGGGGACTATGGCTACACCTTC | CASTRTGDYGYTF | . | TRBV6-5 | TRBD1 | TRBJ1-2
TGTGCCAGCAGCTTATTGCCTACTGAAAAACTGTTTTTT | CASSLLPTEKLFF | . | TRBV7-6 | . | TRBJ1-4
TGTGCCAGCAGTCGCGACACAAATAGCAATCAGCCCCAGCATTTT | CASSRDTNSNQPQHF | few | TRBV2 | . | TRBJ1-5
TGCAGCGTACGGGGTTCTAATCAGCCCCAGCATTTT | CSVRGSNQPQHF | . | TRBV29-1 | . | TRBJ1-5
TGTGCCAGCAGCTCAGAAGGAGGGTCGTTCCCCGACAATGAGCAGTTCTTC | CASSSEGGSFPDNEQFF | . | TRBV7-9 | . | TRBJ2-1
TGTGCCAGCAAGAAACGAGGGAGTGAATACGAGCAGTACTTC | CASKKRGSEYEQYF | once | TRBV27 | . | TRBJ2-7
TGCGCCAGCAGCCCGGGGGTTGAGGGTCAGCCCCAGCATTTT | CASSPGVEGQPQHF | . | TRBV5-1 | . | TRBJ1-5
TGTGCCAGCAGTTTCCCCTCCTCTACAGGGGGCCGGAGGGGCACGCAGTATTTT | CASSFPSSTGGRRGTQYF | . | TRBV28 | TRBD1 | TRBJ2-3
TGTGCCAGCAGACGACAGGGGACCCTATATGGCTACACCTTC | CASRRQGTLYGYTF | . | TRBV6-1 | TRBD1 | TRBJ1-2
TGCGCCAGCAGCTCGGGACAGGGAATCGACACCGGGGAGCTGTTTTTT | CASSSGQGIDTGELFF | . | TRBV5-1 | TRBD1 | TRBJ2-2
TGTGCCAGCAGCTTGCCTGGGACAGGCTATGGCTACACCTTC | CASSLPGTGYGYTF | . | TRBV5-8 | TRBD1 | TRBJ1-2
TGTGCCTGGAGTGCGGGAGGGACCTACGAGCAGTACTTC | CAWSAGGTYEQYF | . | TRBV30 | TRBD2 | TRBJ2-7
TGTGCCAGCAGTGGCACAGGGGACCGCTTCCTGGGCGGGAGGATCCACGAGCAGTACTTC | CASSGTGDRFLGGRIHEQYF | . | TRBV2 | . | TRBJ2-7
TGTGCCAGCAGCGTGGCCTCCGTCTACGAGCAGTACTTC | CASSVASVYEQYF | few | TRBV5-4 | . | TRBJ2-7
TGTGCCACCAGCACGGGACAGGACGATTACGAGCAGTACTTC | CATSTGQDDYEQYF | . | TRBV15 | TRBD1 | TRBJ2-7
TGTGCCAGCAGCCGGACAGGAGCTAATGAAAAACTGTTTTTT | CASSRTGANEKLFF | . | TRBV7-9 | TRBD1 | TRBJ1-4
TGTGCCAGCAGCCTTGCCGGGAATGCAGGGAACACTGAAGCTTTCTTT | CASSLAGNAGNTEAFF | once | TRBV27 | . | TRBJ1-1
TGTGCCAGCAGCTGGGGGAGCGGGACCGGGGAGCTGTTTTTT | CASSWGSGTGELFF | few | TRBV5-5 | . | TRBJ2-2
TGTGCCAGCAGTGCAAGGGACACACCAACCGGGGAGCTGTTTTTT | CASSARDTPTGELFF | . | TRBV6-1 | . | TRBJ2-2
TGTGCCAGCACCCTCCCGGCGGTTTACGAGCAGTACTTC | CASTLPAVYEQYF | . | TRBV7-3 | . | TRBJ2-7
TGCGCCAGCAGCCAAGTAGGAGACGGGGAGCTGTTTTTT | CASSQVGDGELFF | . | TRBV4-1 | . | TRBJ2-2
TGTGCCAGCAGCTTGAGGCAGGGGACCTACGAGCAGTACTTC | CASSLRQGTYEQYF | . | TRBV7-6 | . | TRBJ2-7
TGTGCCAGCAGCTTTTACAGGGGGGGTACTGAAGCTTTCTTT | CASSFYRGGTEAFF | . | TRBV7-9 | TRBD1 | TRBJ1-1
TGTGCCAGCAGCCCTACCGGGACTGTGTACCAAGAGACCCAGTACTTC | CASSPTGTVYQETQYF | . | TRBV9 | . | TRBJ2-5
TGTGCCAGCAGTGACCCGTACGAGCAGTACTTC | CASSDPYEQYF | . | TRBV6-1 | . | TRBJ2-7
TGCAGCGTTGAAAAAGGACGGGGACTAGCGGGAGCAGATACGCAGTATTTT | CSVEKGRGLAGADTQYF | . | TRBV29-1 | TRBD2 | TRBJ2-3
TGTGCCAGCAGCTTAAGGGGAACCTACGAGCAGTACTTC | CASSLRGTYEQYF | once | TRBV11-2 | . | TRBJ2-7
TGTGCCAGCAGTCTTGGATCTCAGGTGTTCTTC | CASSLGSQVFF | . | TRBV27 | . | TRBJ2-1